What follows describes a single TCR beta chain. Assay runs were performed at deep level. TCRdb's table, derived via immunoSEQ multiplex PCR, lists solely in-frame clones and lacks some. The sample contains roughly 380,000 clones, 95% to 97% of which appear only once. The data belong to a study of shared clonotypes between healthy human individuals. V was trimmed by 6 bases and J by 4 bases, leaving 10 bases between them. This CDR3 contains 13 residues. CDR1 is MDHEN, CDR2 SYDVKM, per germline. Sample: memory CD8+ T cells sorted from blood. Subset specified: CD45RO+ cells pooled with CCR7-negative TemRA cells. The chain carries TRBV28 and TRBJ1-5, with D unclear. The receptor's source is a young man in good health. The CDR3 DNA is TGTGCCAGCAGCCCGGTATCGAATCAGCCCCAGCATTTT. It translates to CASSPVSNQPQHF. The entire variable domain, with the rest obtained from reference TRBV28 and TRBJ1-5, is as follows: DVKVTQSSRYLVKRTGEKVFLECVQDMDHENMFWYRQDPGLGLRLIYFSYDVKMKEKGDIPEGYSVSREKKERFSLILESASTNQTSMYLCASSPVSNQPQHFGDGTRLSIL.